A single sample gave rise to the 24 T cell receptor beta chains below, sequenced in a study of blood T cell repertoires in COVID-19. Data came from immunoSEQ multiplex PCR; TCRdb stores just in-frame clones and leaves some out. There are over 200,000 clones in the sample; approximately 83% occur only once, and 1.3% lies in the top ten. Material for sequencing was peripheral blood. These receptors originate from a woman younger than 45 with COVID-19, enrolled during active disease.

The genes are TRBV5-1 and TRBJ1-1; TRBD1 might be the D (6 bases). Per germline, CDR1 SGHRS and CDR2 YFSETQ. Trimming left V 7 bases short and J 3 bases short, with 13 bases between. The CDR3 extends over 13 amino acids. The CDR3 loop reads CASQQGWDTEAFF. The CDR3 nucleotides are TGCGCCAGCCAACAGGGATGGGACACTGAAGCTTTCTTT.

The sample holds one count of this clone. This rearrangement joins TRBV6-5 to TRBJ1-2; D is ambiguous. The V gene's germline CDR1 is MNHEY and CDR2 SVGAGI. The CDR3 contains 12 residues. Between the trimmed V and J ends, which lost 4 bases and 13 bases, there was a span of 16 bases. The CDR3 nucleotides are TGTGCCAGCAGTTCCTTAGACAAGTCCATCACCTTC. Translation: CASSSLDKSITF.

The chain links TRBV5-4 to TRBJ1-2; D is perhaps TRBD1 (5 bases). Trimming removed 9 bases at V and 4 bases at J, with 25 bases between. CDR3 size: 16 residues. CDR1 is SGHNT, CDR2 YYREEE, per germline (reference sequence). CDR3 DNA sequence: TGTGCCACCAAACTCGAGGGTCGCGGGGCCCGCTATGGCTACACCTTC. It specifies CATKLEGRGARYGYTF.

The genes are TRBV2 and TRBJ1-5, with D tentatively TRBD1 (5 bases). Trimming stripped 7 bases from V and 4 bases from J, with 11 bases between. The CDR3 has 13 residues. Germline CDR1 SNHLY, CDR2 FYNNEI. CDR3 coding DNA: TGTGCCAGCACCCAGGGAGGGAATCAGCCCCAGCATTTT. Translating gives CASTQGGNQPQHF.

The chain carries TRBV6-5 and TRBJ2-1; 11 nucleotides line up with TRBD2. The CDR3 runs to 14 residues. Trimming took 4 bases from V and 9 from J; bases not matched to a gene: 5. Per germline, CDR1 MNHEY and CDR2 SVGAGI. CDR3 region: CASSLAGGPVEQFF. In nucleotides, the CDR3 is TGTGCCAGCAGTTTAGCGGGAGGGCCGGTTGAGCAGTTCTTC.

This chain links TRBV4-3 with TRBJ2-3; 10 nucleotides agree with TRBD2. CDR3 length: 16 amino acids. CDR1 LGHNA and CDR2 YSLEER come from the germline V gene. Trimming took 6 bases from V and 4 from J; bases not matched to a gene: 10. This CDR3 is CASSDLSGRLADTQYF. CDR3 DNA: TGCGCCAGCAGTGACCTTAGCGGGAGGCTCGCAGATACGCAGTATTTT.

The chain recombines TRBV27 with TRBJ1-2; weak D call: TRBD1 (5 bases). The CDR3 covers 14 residues. Germline V gives CDR1 MNHEY, CDR2 SMNVEV (reference sequence). Trimming took 6 bases from V and 5 from J, leaving 16 bases between them. CDR3 residues: CASRSSGDPYGYTF. CDR3 DNA sequence: TGTGCCAGCAGAAGCTCGGGGGACCCATATGGCTACACCTTC.

The chain recombines TRBV7-2 with TRBJ2-7, with D maybe TRBD1 (5 bases). The CDR3 has 14 amino acids. The V end lost 5 bases, the J end lost 0 bases, and 11 bases lay between the germline ends. The V gene's germline CDR1 is SGHTA and CDR2 FQGNSA. The CDR3: CASSPRVDSYEQYF. CDR3 in DNA: TGTGCCAGCAGCCCCAGGGTGGACTCCTACGAGCAGTACTTC.

V gene TRBV15 combines with J gene TRBJ1-1; D ambiguous. The V end was cut by 5 bases, the J end by 1 base, with 11 bases between. This CDR3 comprises 14 residues. Germline CDR1 reads LNHNV; CDR2 reads YYDKDF (reference sequence). CDR3 nucleotide sequence: TGTGCCACCAGCCAAAGACGGGGGAACACTGAAGCTTTCTTT. It translates to CATSQRRGNTEAFF.

The J gene is TRBJ2-5, the V gene TRBV28; D ambiguous. Germline values: CDR1 MDHEN, CDR2 SYDVKM. Trimming took 8 bases from V and 4 from J, leaving 14 bases between them. The CDR3 runs 13 residues. CDR3 residues: CASQGAPGETQYF. DNA of the CDR3: TGTGCCAGCCAAGGTGCACCGGGAGAGACCCAGTACTTC.

The chain recombines TRBV25-1 with TRBJ2-5; 12 bases line up with TRBD1. CDR1 MGHDK and CDR2 SYGVNS come from the germline V gene. This CDR3 is built from 15 residues. Losses at the gene ends were 3 bases for V and 5 bases for J; bases not matched to a gene: 4. The CDR3 loop is CASSEGQGAEETQYF. The DNA of the CDR3 is TGTGCCAGCAGTGAGGGACAGGGGGCAGAGGAGACCCAGTACTTC.

The chain couples TRBV7-9 to TRBJ2-7, with 7 bases fitting TRBD1. This CDR3 contains 14 residues. CDR1 and CDR2 (germline): SEHNR, FQNEAQ (reference sequence). Unmatched junction bases numbered 5, after V lost 0 bases and J lost 6 bases. As DNA, the CDR3 is TGTGCCAGCAGCTTAGCGGGGACAGCTTCCGAGCAGTACTTC. It specifies CASSLAGTASEQYF.

J is TRBJ1-2 and V is TRBV30, with 10 bases identical to TRBD1. CDR1 GTSNPN and CDR2 SVGIG come from the germline V gene (reference sequence). The J segment lost 6 bases and the V segment lost 4 bases, leaving 11 bases of the junction unmatched. The CDR3 totals 15 residues. DNA of the CDR3: TGTGCCTGGAAGTCCCCGGGACAGGGGCACAATGGCTACACCTTC. Protein: CAWKSPGQGHNGYTF.

This clone has a single count. The chain carries TRBV10-3 and TRBJ2-1; 10 positions agree with TRBD2. There are 15 residues in the CDR3. Looked up from germline, CDR1 is ENHRY and CDR2 is SYGVKD. The ends lost 0 bases at V and 7 bases at J; junction bases unmatched: 3. CDR3 amino acids: CAISESASGRNEQFF. In DNA, the CDR3 is TGTGCCATCAGTGAGTCGGCTAGCGGGAGAAATGAGCAGTTCTTC.

V is TRBV9 and J is TRBJ2-3; D remains ambiguous. Germline CDR1 and CDR2: SGDLS and YYNGEE. V lost 0 bases to trimming and J lost 4 bases, with 12 bases between them. The CDR3 length is 15 residues. Written as DNA, the CDR3 is TGTGCCAGCAGCGTAGAGTCGGCTAGAGCAGATACGCAGTATTTT. It is translated as CASSVESARADTQYF.

The chain is built from TRBV5-1 and TRBJ1-5; weak D call: TRBD1 (5 bases). Germline V lookup: CDR1 SGHRS, CDR2 YFSETQ. Trimming shortened V by 3 bases and J by 7 bases, and 14 bases separated the two germline ends. CDR3 length: 14 amino acids. The CDR3 sequence is CASSSGQAGQPQHF. In nucleotides, the CDR3 is TGCGCCAGCAGCTCAGGACAAGCCGGCCAGCCCCAGCATTTT.

The chain's CDR3 is CASSPSSGGLYNEQFF. CDR3 nucleotide sequence: TGTGCCAGCAGTCCATCTAGCGGGGGGCTTTACAATGAGCAGTTCTTC. The rearrangement uses TRBV6-4 and TRBJ2-1, with TRBD2 matching 11 bases. CDR3 length: 16 residues. Germline-derived CDR1 and CDR2 are MRHNA and SNTAGT. V shed 5 bases, J shed 4 bases, and the junction held 7 bases outside the gene matches.

J is TRBJ1-1 and V is TRBV6-5, with a possible D match to TRBD1 (5 bases). Between the trimmed V and J ends, which lost 7 bases and 6 bases, there was a span of 15 bases. The CDR3 runs to 13 residues. Germline V gene sequence: CDR1 MNHEY, CDR2 SVGAGI. CDR3 DNA: TGTGCCAGCACAGTGACAGCCCTCGCTGAAGCTTTCTTT. As protein: CASTVTALAEAFF.

CDR3 residues: CASIQGLTEAFF. The CDR3 DNA reads TGTGCCAGCATACAGGGGTTGACTGAAGCTTTCTTT. The V call is TRBV7-9, the J call TRBJ1-1, with 7 bases matching TRBD1. From germline, CDR1 is SEHNR and CDR2 FQNEAQ (reference sequence). The CDR3 contains 12 residues. Trimming at V came to 7 bases and at J to 5 bases, leaving 4 bases not matched to a gene.

V and J are TRBV7-3 and TRBJ2-3; D is ambiguous. The CDR3 is 14 residues long. Trimming shortened V by 4 bases and J by 1 base, and 9 bases separated the two germline ends. CDR1 and CDR2 (germline): SGHTA, FQGTGA. As DNA, the CDR3 is TGTGCCAGCAGCTCACAACCTGGCACAGATACGCAGTATTTT. Protein sequence: CASSSQPGTDTQYF.

The chain couples TRBV29-1 to TRBJ1-2; TRBD1 aligns across 7 bases. The V gene's germline CDR1 is SQVTM and CDR2 ANQGSEA. This CDR3 has 11 amino acids. V lost 7 bases and J lost 3; bases outside the gene matches: 2. The CDR3 spells CSATGYYGYTF. The CDR3 bases are TGCAGCGCGACAGGGTACTATGGCTACACCTTC.

This chain joins TRBV13 and TRBJ2-7, with unresolved D. This CDR3 has 15 amino acids. Trimming removed 4 bases at V and 4 bases at J, with 17 bases between. Germline V gene sequence: CDR1 PRHDT, CDR2 FYEKMQ (reference sequence). CDR3: CASSSRQAHPYEQYF. CDR3 bases: TGTGCCAGCAGCTCCAGACAAGCCCACCCTTACGAGCAGTACTTC.

DNA for the CDR3: TGTGCCAGCAGTGAGAGCGGGGTGGGAGAGACCCAGTACTTC. It translates to CASSESGVGETQYF. V gene TRBV2 combines with J gene TRBJ2-5, with 7 bases fitting TRBD2. The V gene end was trimmed by 3 bases and the J gene end by 4 bases; junction bases not matched to a gene: 5. The CDR3 sequence is 14 residues long. Germline CDR1 is SNHLY and CDR2 is FYNNEI.

The rearrangement uses TRBV3-1 (or the pseudogene TRBV3-2) and TRBJ2-1; the match to TRBD2 covers 8 bases. With V trimmed by 6 bases and J by 0 bases, 7 bases remained unmatched. Germline CDR1 LGHDT, CDR2 YNNKEL (reference sequence). This CDR3 comprises 16 residues. DNA for the CDR3: TGTGCCAGCAGGTTTAGCGGGATAAGCTCCTACAATGAGCAGTTCTTC. It encodes CASRFSGISSYNEQFF.